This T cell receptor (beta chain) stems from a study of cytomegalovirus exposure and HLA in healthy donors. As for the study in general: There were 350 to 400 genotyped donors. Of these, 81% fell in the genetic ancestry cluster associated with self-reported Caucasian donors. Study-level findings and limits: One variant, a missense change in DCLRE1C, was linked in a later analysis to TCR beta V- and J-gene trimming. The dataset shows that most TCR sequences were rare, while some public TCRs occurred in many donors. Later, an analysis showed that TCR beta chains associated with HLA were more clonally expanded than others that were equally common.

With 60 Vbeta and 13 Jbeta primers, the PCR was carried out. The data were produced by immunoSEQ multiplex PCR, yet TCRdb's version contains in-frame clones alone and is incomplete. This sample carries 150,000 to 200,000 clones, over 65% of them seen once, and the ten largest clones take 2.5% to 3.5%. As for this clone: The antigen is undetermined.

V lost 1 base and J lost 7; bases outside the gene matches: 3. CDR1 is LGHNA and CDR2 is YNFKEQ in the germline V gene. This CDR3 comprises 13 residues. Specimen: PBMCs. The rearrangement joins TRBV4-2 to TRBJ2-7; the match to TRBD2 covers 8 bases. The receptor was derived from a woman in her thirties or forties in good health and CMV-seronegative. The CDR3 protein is CASSQGTSLEQYF. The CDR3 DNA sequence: TGTGCCAGCAGCCAAGGGACTAGCTTAGAGCAGTACTTC.